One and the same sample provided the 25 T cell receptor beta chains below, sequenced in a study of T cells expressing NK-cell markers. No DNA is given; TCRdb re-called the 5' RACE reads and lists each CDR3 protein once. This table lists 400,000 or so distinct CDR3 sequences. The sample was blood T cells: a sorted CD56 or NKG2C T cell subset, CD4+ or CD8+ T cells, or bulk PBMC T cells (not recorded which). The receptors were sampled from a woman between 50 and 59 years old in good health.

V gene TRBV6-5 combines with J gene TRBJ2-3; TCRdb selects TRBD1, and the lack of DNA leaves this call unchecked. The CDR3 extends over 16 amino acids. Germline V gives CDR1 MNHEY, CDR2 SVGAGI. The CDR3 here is CASSSPRVVGTDTQYF.

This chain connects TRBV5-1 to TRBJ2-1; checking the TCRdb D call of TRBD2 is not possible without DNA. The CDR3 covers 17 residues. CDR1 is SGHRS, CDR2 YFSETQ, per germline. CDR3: CASSRGLAGGSWNEQFF.

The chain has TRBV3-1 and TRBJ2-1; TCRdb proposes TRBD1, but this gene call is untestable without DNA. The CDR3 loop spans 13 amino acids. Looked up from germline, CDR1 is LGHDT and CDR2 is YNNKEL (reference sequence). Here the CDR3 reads CASGTQGWDEQFF.

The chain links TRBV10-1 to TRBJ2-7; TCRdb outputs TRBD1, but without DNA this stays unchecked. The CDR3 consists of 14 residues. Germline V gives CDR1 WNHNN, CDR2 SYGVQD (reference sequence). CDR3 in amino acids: CASSSGGELYEQYF.

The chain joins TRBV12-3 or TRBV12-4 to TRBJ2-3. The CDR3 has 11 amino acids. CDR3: CASTGTDTQYF.

CDR3 residues: CASSVGGQGKNIQYF. This chain joins TRBV9 and TRBJ2-4; TCRdb reports TRBD2, a call that lacks DNA to check it against. Germline-derived CDR1 and CDR2 are SGDLS and YYNGEE. CDR3 length: 15 residues.

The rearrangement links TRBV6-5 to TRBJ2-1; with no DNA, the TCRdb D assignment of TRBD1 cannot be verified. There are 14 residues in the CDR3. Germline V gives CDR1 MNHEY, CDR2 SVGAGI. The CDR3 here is CASRAQGTYNEQFF.

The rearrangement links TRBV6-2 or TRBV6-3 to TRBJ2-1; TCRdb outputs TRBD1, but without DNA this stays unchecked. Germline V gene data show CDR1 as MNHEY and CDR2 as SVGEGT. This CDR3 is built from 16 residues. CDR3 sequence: CASSYSGGVSYNEQFF.

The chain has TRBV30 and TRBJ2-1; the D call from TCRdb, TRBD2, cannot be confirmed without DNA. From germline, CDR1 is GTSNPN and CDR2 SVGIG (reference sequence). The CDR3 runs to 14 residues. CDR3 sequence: CAWSSGLAGGPVFF.

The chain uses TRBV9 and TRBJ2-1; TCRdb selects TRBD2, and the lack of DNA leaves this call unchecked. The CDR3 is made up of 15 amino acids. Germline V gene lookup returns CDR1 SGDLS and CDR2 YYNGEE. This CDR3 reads CASSPTSREPNEQFF.

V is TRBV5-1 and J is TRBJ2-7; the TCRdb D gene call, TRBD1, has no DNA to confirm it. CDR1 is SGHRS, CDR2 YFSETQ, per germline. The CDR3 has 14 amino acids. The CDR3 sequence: CASSPGAKPYEQYF.

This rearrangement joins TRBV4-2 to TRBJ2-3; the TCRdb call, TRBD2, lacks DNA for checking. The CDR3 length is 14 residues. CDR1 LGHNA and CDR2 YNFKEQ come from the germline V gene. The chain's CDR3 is CASSPSGLTYTQYF.

The CDR3 sequence is CASSEIKVERGLIYGYTF. The V and J genes are TRBV6-1 and TRBJ1-2. Germline V gene data show CDR1 as MNHNS and CDR2 as SASEGT. The CDR3 has 18 amino acids.

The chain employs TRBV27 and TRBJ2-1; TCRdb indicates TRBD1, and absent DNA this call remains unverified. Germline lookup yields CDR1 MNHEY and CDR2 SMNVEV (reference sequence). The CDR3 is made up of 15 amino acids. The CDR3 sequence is CASSFRAPYYNEQFF.

The CDR3 spells CASSRQGLLGYTF. The chain is built from TRBV6-5 and TRBJ1-2; the TCRdb D gene call, TRBD1, has no DNA to confirm it. Germline assignment: CDR1 MNHEY and CDR2 SVGAGI. This CDR3 is built from 13 residues.

The CDR3: CASSLIRGQGPNEQYF. The V gene is TRBV12-3 or TRBV12-4, the J gene TRBJ2-7; there is no DNA to check the TCRdb D call of TRBD1. This CDR3 contains 16 residues.

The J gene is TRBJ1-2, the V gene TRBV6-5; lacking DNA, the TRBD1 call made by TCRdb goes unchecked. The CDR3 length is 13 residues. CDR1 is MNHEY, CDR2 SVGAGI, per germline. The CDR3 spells CASSPWEGDGYTF.

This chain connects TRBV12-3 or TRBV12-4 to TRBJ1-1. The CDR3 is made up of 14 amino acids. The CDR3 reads CATGRTVLNTEAFF.

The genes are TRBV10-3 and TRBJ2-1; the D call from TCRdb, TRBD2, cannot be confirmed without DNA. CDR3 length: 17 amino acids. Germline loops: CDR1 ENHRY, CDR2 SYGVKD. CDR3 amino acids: CAISLTSGRAQSVEQFF.

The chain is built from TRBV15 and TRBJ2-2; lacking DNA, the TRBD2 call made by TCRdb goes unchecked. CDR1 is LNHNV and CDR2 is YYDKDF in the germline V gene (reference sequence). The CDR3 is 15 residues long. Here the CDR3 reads CATSRVAGGPGELFF. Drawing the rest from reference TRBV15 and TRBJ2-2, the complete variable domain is DAMVIQNPRYQVTQFGKPVTLSCSQTLNHNVMYWYQQKSSQAPKLLFHYYDKDFNNEADTPDNFQSRRPNTSFCFLDIRSPGLGDTAMYLCATSRVAGGPGELFFGEGSRLTVL.

CDR3 amino acids: CSSGLGLSEQFF. The chain has TRBV29-1 and TRBJ2-1; TCRdb designates TRBD2, a call that cannot be tested without DNA. CDR3 length: 12 amino acids. CDR1 SQVTM and CDR2 ANQGSEA come from the germline V gene.

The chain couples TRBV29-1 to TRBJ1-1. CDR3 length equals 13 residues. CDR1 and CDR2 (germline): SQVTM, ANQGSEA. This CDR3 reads CSVGPPGGEEAFF.

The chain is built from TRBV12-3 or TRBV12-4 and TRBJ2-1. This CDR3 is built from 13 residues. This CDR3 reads CASSVAGIGEQFF.

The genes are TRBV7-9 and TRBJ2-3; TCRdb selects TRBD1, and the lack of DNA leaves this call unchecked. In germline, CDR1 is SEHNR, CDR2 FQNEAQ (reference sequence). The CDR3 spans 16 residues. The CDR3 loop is CASSPLEASSTDTQYF.

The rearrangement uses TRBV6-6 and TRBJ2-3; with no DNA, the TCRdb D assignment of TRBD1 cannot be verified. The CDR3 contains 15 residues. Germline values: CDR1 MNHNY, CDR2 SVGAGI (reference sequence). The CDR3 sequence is CASSLQGGGGDTQYF.